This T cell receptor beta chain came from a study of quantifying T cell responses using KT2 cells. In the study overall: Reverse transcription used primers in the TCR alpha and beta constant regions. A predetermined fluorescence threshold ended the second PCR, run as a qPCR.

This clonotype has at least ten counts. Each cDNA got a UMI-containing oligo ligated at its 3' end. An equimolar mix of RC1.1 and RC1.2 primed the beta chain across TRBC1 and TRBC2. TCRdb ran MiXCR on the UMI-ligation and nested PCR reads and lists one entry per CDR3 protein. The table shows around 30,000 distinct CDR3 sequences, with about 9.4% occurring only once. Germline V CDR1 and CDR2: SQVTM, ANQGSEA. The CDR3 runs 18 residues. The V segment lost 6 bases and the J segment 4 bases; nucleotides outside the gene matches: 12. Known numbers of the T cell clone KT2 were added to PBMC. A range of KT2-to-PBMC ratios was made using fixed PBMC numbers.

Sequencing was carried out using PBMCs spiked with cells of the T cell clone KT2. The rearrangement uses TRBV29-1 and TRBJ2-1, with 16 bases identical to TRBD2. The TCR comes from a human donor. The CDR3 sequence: CSVAPGLAGGPYYNEQFF. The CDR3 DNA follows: TGCAGCGTCGCCCCGGGACTAGCGGGAGGGCCTTATTACAATGAGCAGTTCTTC.